This entry lists 9 T cell receptor beta chains sequenced from one sample in a study of T cell changes during pregnancy in multiple sclerosis. Here immunoSEQ multiplex PCR was the method, and the copy in TCRdb shows in-frame clones only, minus some. The data show just over 50,000 clones, 94% seen once. The sample here was CD4+ T cells from peripheral blood mononuclear cells, taken in the second trimester of pregnancy. The receptors shown here come from a female donor with multiple sclerosis, enrolled in a pregnancy study.

The chain uses TRBV11-2 and TRBJ2-4; 7 bases agree with TRBD1. Germline V gene data show CDR1 as SGHAT and CDR2 as FQNNGV. V lost 3 bases to trimming and J lost 0 bases; unmatched junction nucleotides: 5. This CDR3 contains 16 residues. CDR3 nucleotide sequence: TGTGCCAGCAGCTTGGGACAGCTCATAGCCAAAAACATTCAGTACTTC. It specifies CASSLGQLIAKNIQYF.

V gene TRBV30 combines with J gene TRBJ1-1; D remains unclear. Trimming removed 5 bases from V and 4 bases from J, with 14 bases in between. Germline CDR1 and CDR2: GTSNPN and SVGIG (reference sequence). The CDR3 is 13 residues long. CDR3: CAWASEGGTEAFF. The DNA of the CDR3 is TGTGCCTGGGCCTCCGAGGGTGGCACTGAAGCTTTCTTT.

The V and J genes are TRBV7-3 and TRBJ2-3; a possible D gene is TRBD1 (6 bases). CDR1 and CDR2 from the germline V gene are SGHTA and FQGTGA. Trimming shortened V by 4 bases and J by 4 bases, and 15 bases separated the two germline ends. The CDR3 covers 15 residues. The CDR3 region has the DNA TGTGCCAGCAGCTCCACAGGGAACCGCGCAGATACGCAGTATTTT. Protein product: CASSSTGNRADTQYF.

This chain connects TRBV30 to TRBJ1-4; 8 bases fit TRBD1. CDR1 GTSNPN and CDR2 SVGIG come from the germline V gene (reference sequence). This CDR3 comprises 16 residues. J gave up 6 bases and V 1 base, and 10 bases lay outside the gene matches. The chain's CDR3 is CAWSAAGGRRYEKLFF. The CDR3 DNA sequence: TGTGCCTGGAGTGCCGCAGGGGGCCGGAGGTATGAAAAACTGTTTTTT.

Here the CDR3 DNA reads TGTGCCAGCAGCCCGGAACCGGGACAGTTTTATAGTGGCTATGGCTACACCTTC. Translation: CASSPEPGQFYSGYGYTF. The chain combines TRBV7-3 with TRBJ1-2, with 7 bases fitting TRBD1. The CDR3 length is 18 residues. From germline, CDR1 is SGHTA and CDR2 FQGTGA. The ends lost 5 bases at V and 4 bases at J; junction bases unmatched: 19.

This chain links TRBV18 with TRBJ1-1; D uncertain. Per germline, CDR1 KGHSH and CDR2 LQKENI. V gave up 2 bases and J gave up 5 bases, with 9 bases separating them. The CDR3 contains 13 residues. In nucleotides, the CDR3 is TGTGCCAGCTCACCATGGGCGGGGACTGAAGCTTTCTTT. Amino acid sequence: CASSPWAGTEAFF.

The chain couples TRBV9 to TRBJ1-6, with 7 bases lining up with TRBD1. This CDR3 is built from 16 residues. The V segment lost 4 bases and the J segment 8 bases; nucleotides outside the gene matches: 12. Germline lookup yields CDR1 SGDLS and CDR2 YYNGEE. The CDR3 nucleotides read TGTGCCAGCAGCCCAAAAACAGGGGAGAGGGATTCACCCCTCCACTTT. Encoded protein: CASSPKTGERDSPLHF.

The rearrangement links TRBV7-8 to TRBJ2-5; D is uncertain. Germline V gives CDR1 SGHVS, CDR2 FQNEAQ. This CDR3 has 14 amino acids. Trimming took 0 bases from V and 9 from J, leaving 14 bases between them. The CDR3 spells CASSLAPETRPQYF. In DNA form, the CDR3 reads TGTGCCAGCAGCTTAGCCCCGGAAACCAGGCCCCAGTACTTC.

This chain joins TRBV11-1 and TRBJ2-5; 9 nucleotides align to TRBD2. The CDR3 has 16 amino acids. The V and J ends lost 1 base and 3 bases, in that order; junction bases with no gene match: 6. Germline loops: CDR1 SGHAT, CDR2 FQDESV (reference sequence). Here the CDR3 DNA reads TGTGCCAGCAGCTTAGGCCGGCTAGCGGGGAAAGAGACCCAGTACTTC. Its translation is CASSLGRLAGKETQYF.